This note documents a single TCR beta chain sequence. Its antigen is undetermined. TCRdb redid the calling of the 5' RACE reads with MiXCR, one entry per CDR3 protein. This table holds 550,000 to 700,000 distinct CDR3 sequences, about 20% found once. These data are taken from a study of T-cell memory formation after mild COVID-19. Overall study findings and caveats: Most CD4+ clones that shrank were in CM and EM, while CD8+ ones turned up in EMRA.

The source is an adult woman who had mild COVID-19 (a few samples of this study predate the infection). Cell type and time point are not known. Material: PBMCs or a T cell subset sorted from them (not recorded which).

The CDR3 spells CASSEFRGLQDTGELFF. In DNA form, the CDR3 reads TGTGCCAGCAGTGAATTTCGGGGACTTCAGGACACCGGGGAGCTGTTTTTT. The rearrangement joins TRBV25-1 to TRBJ2-2; tentatively, D is TRBD2 (6 bases). There are 17 residues in the CDR3. V lost 1 base and J 3 bases, leaving 15 bases between the germline ends. Germline loops: CDR1 MGHDK, CDR2 SYGVNS.